A single sample is the source of the 9 T cell receptor beta chains below, sequenced in a study of T cell responses to AZD1222 COVID-19 vaccine. Clones were sequenced by immunoSEQ multiplex PCR, and TCRdb holds only the in-frame ones, with some missing. The sample records 80,000 or so clones, 80% to 95% being singletons. Sequences were derived from peripheral blood, sampled 28 days after the second AZD1222 dose. These receptors were obtained from an adult who received the AZD1222 COVID-19 vaccine.

The chain carries TRBV7-2 and TRBJ2-7, with a weak D call TRBD2 (5 bases). This CDR3 is built from 15 residues. Germline CDR1 is SGHTA and CDR2 is FQGNSA. Trimming took off 2 bases at V and 2 bases at J, with 13 bases between the two ends. CDR3 DNA: TGTGCCAGCAGCTTACCGGAACTAGGAACCTACGAGCAGTACTTC. It encodes CASSLPELGTYEQYF.

V is TRBV5-6 and J is TRBJ2-7; D is possibly TRBD1 or TRBD2 (6 bases each). With 0 bases removed from V and 9 bases from J, the gap between germline ends came to 10 bases. The germline V gene has CDR1 SGHDT and CDR2 YYEEEE. The CDR3 is 12 amino acids. The CDR3 loop is CASSLAQGGQYF. The CDR3 DNA follows: TGTGCCAGCAGCTTGGCACAGGGAGGGCAGTACTTC.

The J gene is TRBJ2-7, the V gene TRBV5-8; D might be TRBD1 (5 bases). The CDR3 has 14 amino acids. Trimming took off 0 bases at V and 7 bases at J, with 14 bases between the two ends. The germline gives CDR1 SGHTS, CDR2 YDEGEE. The CDR3 spells CASSLVRGSKEQYF. The CDR3 DNA reads TGTGCCAGCAGCTTGGTTAGGGGCTCGAAAGAGCAGTACTTC.

This clone is a singleton in its sample. The rearrangement links TRBV14 to TRBJ2-1; TRBD2 matches 7 bases. V lost 4 bases to trimming and J lost 9 bases; unmatched junction nucleotides: 15. CDR3 size: 16 residues. Germline lookup yields CDR1 SGHDN and CDR2 FVKESK. The CDR3 DNA reads TGTGCCAGCAGCCCCCTGCGACTAGCTCCAGTGGGTGAGCAGTTCTTC. This gives the protein CASSPLRLAPVGEQFF.

This chain joins TRBV6-1 and TRBJ1-3; D uncertain. Trimming stripped 1 base from V and 5 bases from J, with 0 bases between. The CDR3 totals 11 residues. The V gene's germline CDR1 is MNHNS and CDR2 SASEGT. DNA of the CDR3: TGTGCCAGCAGTGAAGGAAACACCATATATTTT. It translates to CASSEGNTIYF.

The chain couples TRBV5-8 to TRBJ1-4, with D uncertain. With 2 bases removed from V and 7 bases from J, the gap between germline ends came to 9 bases. The V gene's germline CDR1 is SGHTS and CDR2 YDEGEE. The CDR3 contains 13 residues. The CDR3 sequence: CASSFGVTEKLFF. CDR3 bases: TGTGCCAGCAGCTTCGGCGTTACTGAAAAACTGTTTTTT.

The chain couples TRBV7-9 to TRBJ2-1; the D is unclear. Per the germline V gene, CDR1 is SEHNR and CDR2 is FQNEAQ (reference sequence). V was cut by 5 bases and J by 4 bases, with 18 bases left in between. This CDR3 contains 16 residues. As DNA, the CDR3 is TGTGCCAGCAGCCCCCGAGATGGGGTAGGGTACAATGAGCAGTTCTTC. Amino acids: CASSPRDGVGYNEQFF.

The genes are TRBV11-2 and TRBJ2-7; 11 nucleotides match TRBD1. J was trimmed by 3 bases and V by 3 bases; bases with no gene match: 4. Germline loops: CDR1 SGHAT, CDR2 FQNNGV. The CDR3 runs to 15 residues. The CDR3 DNA sequence: TGTGCCAGCAGCTTCCCCGGGACAGGGGGCTACGAGCAGTACTTC. Protein sequence: CASSFPGTGGYEQYF.

V and J are TRBV6-6 and TRBJ1-4; D perhaps matches TRBD1 (5 bases). The length of the CDR3 is 13 residues. Germline CDR1 is MNHNY and CDR2 is SVGAGI (reference sequence). The ends were cut back, 4 bases at V and 8 bases at J, with 11 bases in the middle. CDR3 protein: CASSSGPREKLFF. CDR3 in DNA: TGTGCCAGCAGTTCAGGGCCCCGGGAAAAACTGTTTTTT.